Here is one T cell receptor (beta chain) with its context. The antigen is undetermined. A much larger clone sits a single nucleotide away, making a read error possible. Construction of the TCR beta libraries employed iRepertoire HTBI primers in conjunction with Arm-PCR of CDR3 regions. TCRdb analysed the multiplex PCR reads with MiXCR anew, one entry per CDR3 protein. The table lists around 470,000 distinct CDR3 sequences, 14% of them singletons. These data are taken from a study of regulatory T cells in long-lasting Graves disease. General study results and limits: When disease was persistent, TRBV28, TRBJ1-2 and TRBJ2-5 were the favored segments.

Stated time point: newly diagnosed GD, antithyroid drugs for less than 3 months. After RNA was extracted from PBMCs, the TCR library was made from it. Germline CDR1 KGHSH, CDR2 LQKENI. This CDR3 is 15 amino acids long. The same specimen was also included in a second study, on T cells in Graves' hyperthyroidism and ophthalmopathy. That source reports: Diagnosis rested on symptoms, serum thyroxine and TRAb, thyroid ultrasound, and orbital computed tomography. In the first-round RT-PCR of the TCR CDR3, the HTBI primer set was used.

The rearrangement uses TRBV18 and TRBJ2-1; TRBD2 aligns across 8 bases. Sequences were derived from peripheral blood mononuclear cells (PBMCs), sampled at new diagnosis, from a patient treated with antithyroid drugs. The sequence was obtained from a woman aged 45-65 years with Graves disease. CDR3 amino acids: CASSPLLAEGNERFF. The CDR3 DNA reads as TGTGCCAGCTCACCATTACTAGCGGAGGGGAATGAGCGGTTCTTC.